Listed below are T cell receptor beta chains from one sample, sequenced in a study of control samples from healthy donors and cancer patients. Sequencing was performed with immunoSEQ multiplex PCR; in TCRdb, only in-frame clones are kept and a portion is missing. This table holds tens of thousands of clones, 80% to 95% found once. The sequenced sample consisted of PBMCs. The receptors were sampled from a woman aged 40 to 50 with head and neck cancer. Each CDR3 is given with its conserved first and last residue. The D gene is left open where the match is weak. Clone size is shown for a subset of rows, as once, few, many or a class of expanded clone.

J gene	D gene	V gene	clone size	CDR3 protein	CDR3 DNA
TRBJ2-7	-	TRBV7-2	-	CASSLRGLAPYEQYF	TGTGCCAGCAGCCTACGGGGGTTAGCCCCTTACGAGCAGTACTTC
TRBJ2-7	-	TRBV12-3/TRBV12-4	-	CASTINSYEQYF	TGTGCCAGCACCATAAACTCCTACGAGCAGTACTTC
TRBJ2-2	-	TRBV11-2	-	CASSPERNTGELFF	TGTGCCAGCAGCCCAGAGCGAAACACCGGGGAGCTGTTTTTT
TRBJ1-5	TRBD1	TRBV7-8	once	CASSSPGQGNPNNQPQHF	TGTGCCAGCAGTTCCCCGGGACAGGGGAACCCGAACAATCAGCCCCAGCATTTT
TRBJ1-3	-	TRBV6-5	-	CAVRGSSSGNTIYF	TGTGCCGTAAGGGGATCCTCCTCTGGAAACACCATATATTTT
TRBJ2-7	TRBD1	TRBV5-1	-	CASSGGQVTYEQYF	TGCGCCAGCAGCGGAGGACAGGTCACCTACGAGCAGTACTTC
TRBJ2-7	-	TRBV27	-	CASSLSSQYF	TGTGCCAGCAGTTTATCTTCGCAGTACTTC
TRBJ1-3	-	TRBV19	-	CASSERSPGNTIYF	TGTGCCAGTAGCGAAAGATCTCCTGGAAACACCATATATTTT
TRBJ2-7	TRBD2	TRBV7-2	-	CASSSMGLADDFYEQYF	TGTGCCAGCAGCTCCATGGGACTAGCGGATGACTTCTACGAGCAGTACTTC
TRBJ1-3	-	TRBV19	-	CASSISGYSGNTIYF	TGTGCCAGTAGTATATCGGGATACTCTGGAAACACCATATATTTT
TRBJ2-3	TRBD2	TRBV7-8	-	CASSPRLAGTDTQYF	TGTGCCAGCAGCCCCCGACTAGCGGGAACAGATACGCAGTATTTT
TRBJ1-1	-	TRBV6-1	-	CASSDREGYTEAFF	TGTGCCAGCAGTGATAGGGAGGGGTACACTGAAGCTTTCTTT
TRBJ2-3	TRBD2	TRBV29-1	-	CSVGERGYTDTQYF	TGCAGCGTTGGTGAGCGGGGGTACACAGATACGCAGTATTTT
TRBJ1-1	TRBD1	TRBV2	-	CASSWDSNTEAFF	TGTGCCAGCAGTTGGGACAGTAACACTGAAGCTTTCTTT
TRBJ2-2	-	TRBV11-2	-	CASSFGDGELFF	TGTGCCAGCAGCTTCGGGGACGGGGAGCTGTTTTTT
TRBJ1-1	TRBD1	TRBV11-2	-	CASSSGQGTEAFF	TGTGCCAGCAGCTCAGGACAGGGCACTGAAGCTTTCTTT
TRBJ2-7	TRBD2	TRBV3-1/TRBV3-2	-	CASSQDYGRNPYEQYF	TGTGCCAGCAGCCAAGACTACGGGAGGAACCCCTACGAGCAGTACTTC
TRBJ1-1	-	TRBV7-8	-	CASSLANRGGQTEAFF	TGTGCCAGCAGCTTAGCGAATAGGGGAGGACAAACTGAAGCTTTCTTT
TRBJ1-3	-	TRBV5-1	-	CASSLGVTGNTIYF	TGCGCCAGCAGCCTAGGGGTAACTGGAAACACCATATATTTT
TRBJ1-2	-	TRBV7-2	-	CASSFRGISELGYGYTF	TGTGCCAGCAGCTTCAGAGGGATCTCCGAACTCGGCTATGGCTACACCTTC
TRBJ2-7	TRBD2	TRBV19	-	CASSWGLAEFYEQYF	TGTGCCAGTAGTTGGGGACTAGCGGAGTTCTACGAGCAGTACTTC
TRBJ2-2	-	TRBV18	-	CASSPQGSNTGELFF	TGTGCCAGCTCACCACAGGGATCGAACACCGGGGAGCTGTTTTTT
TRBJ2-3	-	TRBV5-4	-	CASSLAPTDTQYF	TGTGCCAGCAGCTTGGCCCCCACAGATACGCAGTATTTT
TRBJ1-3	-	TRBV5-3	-	CARSLGSSGNTIYF	TGTGCCAGAAGCTTAGGGAGCTCTGGAAACACCATATATTTT
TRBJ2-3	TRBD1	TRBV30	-	CACPQGATTDTQYF	TGTGCCTGCCCACAGGGGGCGACCACAGATACGCAGTATTTT
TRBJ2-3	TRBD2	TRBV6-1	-	CASSGLGMREVPTDTQYF	TGTGCCAGCAGTGGCCTAGGGATGCGGGAGGTTCCCACAGATACGCAGTATTTT
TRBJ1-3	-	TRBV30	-	CAWSGIGTSGNTIYF	TGTGCCTGGAGTGGTATAGGTACCTCTGGAAACACCATATATTTT
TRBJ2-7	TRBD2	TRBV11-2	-	CASSLDQASGRYEQYF	TGTGCCAGCAGCTTAGATCAGGCTAGCGGGAGGTACGAGCAGTACTTC
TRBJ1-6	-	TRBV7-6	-	CASSLAGFGSPLHF	TGTGCCAGCAGCTTAGCGGGTTTCGGTTCACCCCTCCACTTT
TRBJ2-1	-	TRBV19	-	CASSMTGGSVVEEQFF	TGTGCCAGTAGTATGACTGGGGGGTCTGTTGTAGAAGAGCAGTTCTTC
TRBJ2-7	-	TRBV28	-	CASSLSPSYEQYF	TGTGCCAGCAGTTTAAGTCCTTCCTACGAGCAGTACTTC
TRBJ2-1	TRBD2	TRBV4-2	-	CASSQDIQRGRNEQFF	TGTGCCAGCAGCCAAGATATCCAGCGGGGGAGGAATGAGCAGTTCTTC
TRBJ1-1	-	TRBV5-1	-	CASSLEGNTEAFF	TGCGCCAGCAGCTTGGAAGGGAACACTGAAGCTTTCTTT
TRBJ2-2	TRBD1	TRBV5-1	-	CASSLAPGQDTGELFF	TGCGCCAGCAGCTTGGCCCCGGGACAGGACACCGGGGAGCTGTTTTTT
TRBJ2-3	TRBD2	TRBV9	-	CASSTTSGNQDTQYF	TGTGCCAGCAGCACGACTAGCGGGAACCAAGATACGCAGTATTTT
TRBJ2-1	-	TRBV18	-	CASSPLLQGNNEQFF	TGTGCCAGCTCACCCCTCCTCCAGGGTAACAATGAGCAGTTCTTC
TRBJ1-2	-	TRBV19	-	CASSIHLPTNYGYTF	TGTGCCAGTAGTATCCACCTCCCCACTAACTATGGCTACACCTTC
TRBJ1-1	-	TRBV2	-	CASSLDWDTEAFF	TGTGCCAGCAGTTTGGACTGGGACACTGAAGCTTTCTTT
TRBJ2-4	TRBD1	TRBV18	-	CASSDPGTGAKNIQYF	TGTGCCAGCTCAGACCCCGGGACAGGGGCCAAAAACATTCAGTACTTC
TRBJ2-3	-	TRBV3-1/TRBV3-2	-	CASDSSTDTQYF	TGTGCCAGCGACTCGAGCACAGATACGCAGTATTTT
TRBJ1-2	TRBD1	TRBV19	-	CASSGTAYGYTF	TGTGCCAGCTCCGGGACAGCCTATGGCTACACCTTC
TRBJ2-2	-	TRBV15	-	CATSRKTVEIGELFF	TGTGCCACCAGCCGTAAGACAGTGGAGATCGGGGAGCTGTTTTTT
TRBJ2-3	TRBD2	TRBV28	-	CASRVAGVGTDTQYF	TGTGCCAGCAGAGTAGCGGGAGTGGGCACAGATACGCAGTATTTT
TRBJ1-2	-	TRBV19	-	CASSIGSGPNYGYTF	TGTGCCAGTAGTATAGGTTCAGGGCCTAACTATGGCTACACCTTC
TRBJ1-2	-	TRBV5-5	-	CASSPMRGKGNYGYTF	TGTGCCAGCAGCCCCATGCGGGGGAAGGGGAACTATGGCTACACCTTC
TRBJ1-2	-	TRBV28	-	CASSLGSNYGYTF	TGTGCCAGCAGTTTAGGCTCTAACTATGGCTACACCTTC
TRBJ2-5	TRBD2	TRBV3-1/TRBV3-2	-	CASSQVLGLARIWWQETQYF	TGTGCCAGCAGCCAAGTCCTTGGACTAGCGAGAATATGGTGGCAAGAGACCCAGTACTTC
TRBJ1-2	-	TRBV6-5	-	CASSYSEGLNYGYTF	TGTGCCAGCAGTTACTCCGAGGGTCTTAACTATGGCTACACCTTC
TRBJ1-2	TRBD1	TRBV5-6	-	CASRVRGQIGGYTF	TGTGCCAGCAGAGTCAGGGGGCAGATAGGTGGCTACACCTTC
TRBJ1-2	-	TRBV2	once	CASSHYRESNYGYTF	TGTGCCAGCAGTCATTACAGGGAGTCTAACTATGGCTACACCTTC
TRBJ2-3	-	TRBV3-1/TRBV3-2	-	CASSQFRRGGLADTQYF	TGTGCCAGCAGCCAATTTCGAAGGGGGGGCCTTGCAGATACGCAGTATTTT